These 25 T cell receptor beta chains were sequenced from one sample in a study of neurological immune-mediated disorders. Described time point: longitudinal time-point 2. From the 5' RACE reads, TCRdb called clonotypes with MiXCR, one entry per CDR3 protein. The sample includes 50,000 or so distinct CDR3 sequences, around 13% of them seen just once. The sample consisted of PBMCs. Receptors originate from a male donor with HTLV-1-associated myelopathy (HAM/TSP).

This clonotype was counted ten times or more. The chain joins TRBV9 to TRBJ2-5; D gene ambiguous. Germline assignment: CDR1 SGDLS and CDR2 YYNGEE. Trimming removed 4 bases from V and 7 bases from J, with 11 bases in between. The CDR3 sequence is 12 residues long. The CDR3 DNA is TGTGCCAGCAGCCCCCTCGCCGGGACCCAGTACTTC. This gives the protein CASSPLAGTQYF.

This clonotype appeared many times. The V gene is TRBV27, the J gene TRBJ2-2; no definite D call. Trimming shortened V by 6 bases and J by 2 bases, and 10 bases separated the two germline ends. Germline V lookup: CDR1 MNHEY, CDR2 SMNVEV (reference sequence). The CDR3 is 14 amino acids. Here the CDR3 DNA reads TGTGCCAGCAGATCCACAGCTAACACCGGGGAGCTGTTTTTT. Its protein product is CASRSTANTGELFF.

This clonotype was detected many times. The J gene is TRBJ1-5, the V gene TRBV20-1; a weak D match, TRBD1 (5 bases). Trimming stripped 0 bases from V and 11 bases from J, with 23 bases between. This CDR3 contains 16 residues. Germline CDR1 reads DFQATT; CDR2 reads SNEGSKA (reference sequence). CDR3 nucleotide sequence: TGCAGTGCTAGAGATGCAGGCGCCGTGGAGGGACTGGCCCAGCATTTT. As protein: CSARDAGAVEGLAQHF.

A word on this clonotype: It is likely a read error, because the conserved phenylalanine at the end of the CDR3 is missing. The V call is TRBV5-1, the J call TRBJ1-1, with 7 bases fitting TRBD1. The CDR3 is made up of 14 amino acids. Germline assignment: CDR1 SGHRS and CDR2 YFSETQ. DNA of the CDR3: TGCACCAGCAGTTTCGGGACAGAGAACACTGAAGCTTTCTCT. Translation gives CTSSFGTENTEAFS.

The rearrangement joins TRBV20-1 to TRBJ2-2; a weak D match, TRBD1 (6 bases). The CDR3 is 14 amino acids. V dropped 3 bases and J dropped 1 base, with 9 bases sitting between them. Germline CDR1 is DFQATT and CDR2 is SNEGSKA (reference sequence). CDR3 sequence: CSASPGQNTGELFF. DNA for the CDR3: TGCAGTGCTAGTCCGGGACAGAACACCGGGGAGCTGTTTTTT.

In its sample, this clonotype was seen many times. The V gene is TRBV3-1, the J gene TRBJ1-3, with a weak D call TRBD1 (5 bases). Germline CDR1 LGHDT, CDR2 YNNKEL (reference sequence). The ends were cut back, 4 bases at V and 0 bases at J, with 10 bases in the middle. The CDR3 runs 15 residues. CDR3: CASSLGTRSGNTIYF. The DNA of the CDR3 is TGTGCCAGCAGCCTGGGGACCCGCTCTGGAAACACCATATATTTT. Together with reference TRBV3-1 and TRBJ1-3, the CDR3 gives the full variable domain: DTAVSQTPKYLVTQMGNDKSIKCEQNLGHDTMYWYKQDSKKFLKIMFSYNNKELIINETVPNRFSPKSPDKAHLNLHINSLELGDSAVYFCASSLGTRSGNTIYFGEGSWLTVV.

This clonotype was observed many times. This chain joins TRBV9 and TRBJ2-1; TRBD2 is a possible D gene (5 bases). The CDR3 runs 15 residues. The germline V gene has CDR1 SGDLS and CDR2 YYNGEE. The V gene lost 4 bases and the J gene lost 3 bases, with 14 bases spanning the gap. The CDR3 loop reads CASSNSREGYNEQFF. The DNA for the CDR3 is TGTGCCAGCAGCAACTCGAGGGAAGGCTACAATGAGCAGTTCTTC.

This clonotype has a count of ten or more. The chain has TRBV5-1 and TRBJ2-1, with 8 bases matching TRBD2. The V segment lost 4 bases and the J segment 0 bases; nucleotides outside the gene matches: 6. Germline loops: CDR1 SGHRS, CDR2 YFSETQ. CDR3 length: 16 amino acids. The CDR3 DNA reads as TGCGCCAGCAGCGGGAAGCGGGGGAGCTCCTACAATGAGCAGTTCTTC. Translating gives CASSGKRGSSYNEQFF.

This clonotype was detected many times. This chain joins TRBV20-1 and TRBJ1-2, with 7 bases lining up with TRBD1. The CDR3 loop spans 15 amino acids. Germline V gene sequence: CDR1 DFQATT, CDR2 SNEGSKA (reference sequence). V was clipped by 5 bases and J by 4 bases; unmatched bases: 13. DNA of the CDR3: TGCAGTGCTCCTGGGGAGGGGGCTGTTGCCTATGGCTACACCTTC. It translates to CSAPGEGAVAYGYTF.

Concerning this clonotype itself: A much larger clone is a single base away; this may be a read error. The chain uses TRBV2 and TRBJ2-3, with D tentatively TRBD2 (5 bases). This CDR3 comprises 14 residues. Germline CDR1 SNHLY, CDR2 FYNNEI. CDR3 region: CTSNPLASTDTQYF. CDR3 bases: TGTACCAGCAACCCCCTAGCTTCCACAGATACGCAGTATTTT.

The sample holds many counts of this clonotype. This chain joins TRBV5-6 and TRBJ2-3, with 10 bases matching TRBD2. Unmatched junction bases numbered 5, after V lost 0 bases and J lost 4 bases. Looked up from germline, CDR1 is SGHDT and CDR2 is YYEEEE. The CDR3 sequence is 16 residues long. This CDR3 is CASSLGRLAGADTQYF. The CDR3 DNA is TGTGCCAGCAGCTTGGGAAGGCTAGCGGGGGCAGATACGCAGTATTTT.

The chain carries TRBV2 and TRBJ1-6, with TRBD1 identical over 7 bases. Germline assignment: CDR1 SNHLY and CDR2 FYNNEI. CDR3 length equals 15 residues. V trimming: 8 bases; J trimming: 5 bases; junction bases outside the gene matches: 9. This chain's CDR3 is CASSKSRGDNSPLHF. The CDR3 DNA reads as TGTGCCAGCTCGAAATCCAGGGGGGATAATTCACCCCTCCACTTT.

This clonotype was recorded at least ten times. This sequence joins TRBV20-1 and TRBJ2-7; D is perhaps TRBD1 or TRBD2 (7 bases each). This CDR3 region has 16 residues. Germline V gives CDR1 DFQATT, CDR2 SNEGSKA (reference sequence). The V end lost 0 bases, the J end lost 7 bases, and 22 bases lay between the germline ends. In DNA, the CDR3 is TGCAGTGCTAGAGATAAGGGGGAGGGGGCGTATAAAGAGCAGTACTTC. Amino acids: CSARDKGEGAYKEQYF.

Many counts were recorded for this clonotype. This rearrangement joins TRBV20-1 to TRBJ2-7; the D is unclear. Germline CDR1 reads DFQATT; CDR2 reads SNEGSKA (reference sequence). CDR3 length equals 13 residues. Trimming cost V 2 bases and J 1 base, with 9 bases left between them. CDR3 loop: CSARRQVSYEQYF. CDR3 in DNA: TGCAGTGCTAGACGCCAGGTGTCCTACGAGCAGTACTTC.

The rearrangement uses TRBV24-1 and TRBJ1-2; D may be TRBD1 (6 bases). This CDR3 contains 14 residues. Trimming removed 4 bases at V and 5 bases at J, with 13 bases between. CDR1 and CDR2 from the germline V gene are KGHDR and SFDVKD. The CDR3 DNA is TGTGCCACCAGTGAGATGGACAGTCCTTATGGCTACACCTTC. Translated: CATSEMDSPYGYTF.

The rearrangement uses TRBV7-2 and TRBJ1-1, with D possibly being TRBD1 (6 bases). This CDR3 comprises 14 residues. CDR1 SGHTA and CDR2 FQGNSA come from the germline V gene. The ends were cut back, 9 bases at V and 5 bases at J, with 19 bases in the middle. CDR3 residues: CARSPEGVGTEAFF. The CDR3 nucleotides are TGTGCCAGAAGCCCGGAGGGGGTAGGAACTGAAGCTTTCTTT. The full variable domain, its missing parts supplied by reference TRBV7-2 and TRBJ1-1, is GAGVSQSPSNKVTEKGKDVELRCDPISGHTALYWYRQSLGQGLEFLIYFQGNSAPDKSGLPSDRFSAERTGGSVSTLTIQRTQQEDSAVYLCARSPEGVGTEAFFGQGTRLTVV.

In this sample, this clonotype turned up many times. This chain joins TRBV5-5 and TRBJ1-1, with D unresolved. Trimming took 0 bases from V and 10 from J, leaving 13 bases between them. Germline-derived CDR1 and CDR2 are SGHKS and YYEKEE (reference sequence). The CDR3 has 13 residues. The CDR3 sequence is CASSLEGSSLAFF. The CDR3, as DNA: TGTGCCAGCAGCTTGGAGGGTTCCTCTTTAGCTTTCTTT.

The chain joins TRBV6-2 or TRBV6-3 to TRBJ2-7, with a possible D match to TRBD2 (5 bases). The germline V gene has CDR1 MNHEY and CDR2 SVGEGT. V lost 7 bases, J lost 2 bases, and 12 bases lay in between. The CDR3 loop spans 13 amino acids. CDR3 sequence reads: CASTQDGAYEQYF. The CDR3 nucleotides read TGTGCCAGCACCCAGGACGGGGCCTACGAGCAGTACTTC.

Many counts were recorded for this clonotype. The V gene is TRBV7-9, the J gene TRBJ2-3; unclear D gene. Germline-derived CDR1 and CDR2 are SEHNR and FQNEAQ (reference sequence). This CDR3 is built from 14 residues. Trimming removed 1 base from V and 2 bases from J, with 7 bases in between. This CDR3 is CASSLVVSTDTQYF. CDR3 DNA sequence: TGTGCCAGCAGCTTAGTTGTCTCCACAGATACGCAGTATTTT.

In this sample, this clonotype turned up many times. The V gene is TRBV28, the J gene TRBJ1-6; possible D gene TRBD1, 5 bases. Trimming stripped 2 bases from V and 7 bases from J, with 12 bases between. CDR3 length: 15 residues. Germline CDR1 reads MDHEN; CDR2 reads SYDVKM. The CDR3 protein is CASSLIRAPNSPLHF. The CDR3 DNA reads TGTGCCAGCAGTTTAATCAGGGCCCCGAATTCACCCCTCCACTTT.

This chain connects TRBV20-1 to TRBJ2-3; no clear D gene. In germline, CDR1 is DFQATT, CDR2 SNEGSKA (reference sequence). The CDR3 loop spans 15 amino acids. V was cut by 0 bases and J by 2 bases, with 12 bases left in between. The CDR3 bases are TGCAGTGCTAGAGATCCGGGCGGAGACACAGATACGCAGTATTTT. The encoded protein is CSARDPGGDTDTQYF.

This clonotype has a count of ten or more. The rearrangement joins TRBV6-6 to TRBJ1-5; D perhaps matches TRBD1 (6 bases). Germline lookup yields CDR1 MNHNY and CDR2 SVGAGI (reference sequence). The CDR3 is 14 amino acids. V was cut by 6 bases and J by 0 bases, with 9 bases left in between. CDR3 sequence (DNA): TGTGCCAGCAGCTACAGGGCTAGCAATCAGCCCCAGCATTTT. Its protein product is CASSYRASNQPQHF.

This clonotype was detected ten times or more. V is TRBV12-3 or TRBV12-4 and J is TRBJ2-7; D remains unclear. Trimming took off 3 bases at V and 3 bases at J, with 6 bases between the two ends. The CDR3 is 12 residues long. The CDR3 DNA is TGTGCCAGCAGTTTCCAGATCTACGAGCAGTACTTC. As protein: CASSFQIYEQYF.

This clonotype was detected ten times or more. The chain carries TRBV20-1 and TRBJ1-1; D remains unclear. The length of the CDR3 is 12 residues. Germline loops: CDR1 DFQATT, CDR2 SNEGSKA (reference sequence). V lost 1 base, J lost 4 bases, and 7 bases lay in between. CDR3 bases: TGCAGTGCTAGAGTGCAGCCCACTGAAGCTTTCTTT. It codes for CSARVQPTEAFF.

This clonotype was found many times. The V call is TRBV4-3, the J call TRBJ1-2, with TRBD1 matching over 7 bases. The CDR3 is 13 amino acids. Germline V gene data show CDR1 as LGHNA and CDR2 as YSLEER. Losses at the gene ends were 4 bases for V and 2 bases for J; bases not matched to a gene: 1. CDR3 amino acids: CASSRQGNYGYTF. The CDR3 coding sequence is TGCGCCAGCAGCCGACAGGGCAACTATGGCTACACCTTC.